These 12 T cell receptor beta chains were sequenced from one sample in a study of blood T cells in healthy people across ages. Together with a sample-barcoded 5' primer, a J-beta primer mix was included in a second PCR lasting about 6 to 11 cycles. Each CDR3 protein gets one entry after TCRdb re-called the 5' RACE reads with MiXCR. In the table there are hundreds of thousands of distinct CDR3 sequences, 44% of which are singletons. The sequenced material came from blood. These receptors originate from a man in his sixties in good health.

About this clonotype itself: This may come from a read error, since a much larger clone is one base off. The V and J genes are TRBV7-6 and TRBJ2-1; D is unresolved. CDR3 size: 14 residues. Germline V lookup: CDR1 SGHVS, CDR2 FNYEAQ. Trimming stripped 2 bases from V and 10 bases from J, with 15 bases between. The CDR3 nucleotides read TGTGCCAGCAGCTTAAGTGGGATTTCCTACGAGCAGTTCTTC. Encoded protein: CASSLSGISYEQFF.

J is TRBJ1-6 and V is TRBV20-1; 7 bases agree with TRBD1. This CDR3 spans 15 amino acids. Germline loops: CDR1 DFQATT, CDR2 SNEGSKA (reference sequence). Trimming cost V 0 bases and J 11 bases; bases outside gene matches: 10. The DNA for the CDR3 is TGCAGTGCTAGAGATCTAGCCAGGGGGACGACACCCCTCCACTTT. Translated: CSARDLARGTTPLHF.

The chain couples TRBV10-3 to TRBJ1-4; D unclear. V gave up 1 base and J gave up 0 bases, with 15 bases separating them. The CDR3 has 18 amino acids. From germline, CDR1 is ENHRY and CDR2 SYGVKD. CDR3 DNA sequence: TGTGCCATCAGTGAGTTGAACAGTAGCCCTGCAACTAATGAAAAACTGTTTTTT. Encoded protein: CAISELNSSPATNEKLFF.

The CDR3 here is CASMGASSYNEQFF. Written as DNA, the CDR3 is TGTGCCAGCATGGGGGCCTCCTCCTACAATGAGCAGTTCTTC. The V and J genes are TRBV6-5 and TRBJ2-1; D might be TRBD1 (6 bases). Trimming stripped 7 bases from V and 0 bases from J, with 10 bases between. Per germline, CDR1 MNHEY and CDR2 SVGAGI. This CDR3 has 14 amino acids.

The gene calls are TRBV6-5 and TRBJ2-1; 7 bases line up with TRBD1. With 0 bases clipped from V and 7 bases from J, the junction kept 3 bases outside the gene matches. This CDR3 contains 14 residues. Looked up from germline, CDR1 is MNHEY and CDR2 is SVGAGI. CDR3 sequence reads: CASSYSGGENEQFF. CDR3 coding DNA: TGTGCCAGCAGTTACTCAGGGGGCGAAAATGAGCAGTTCTTC.

This chain links TRBV7-3 with TRBJ2-7; D ambiguous. The CDR3 is 14 residues long. CDR1 and CDR2 (germline): SGHTA, FQGTGA. The V gene lost 1 base and the J gene lost 3 bases, with 10 bases spanning the gap. CDR3 in amino acids: CASSLNPGNYEQYF. As DNA, the CDR3 is TGTGCCAGCAGCTTAAATCCGGGCAACTACGAGCAGTACTTC.

This clonotype occurred a few times. The rearrangement links TRBV20-1 to TRBJ2-1, with 9 bases identical to TRBD2. Losses at the gene ends were 6 bases for V and 3 bases for J; bases not matched to a gene: 9. This CDR3 has 15 amino acids. The germline CDR1 and CDR2 sequences are DFQATT and SNEGSKA (reference sequence). DNA of the CDR3: TGCAGTGCCCGGATGGTGCGGGGGGGCTACAATGAGCAGTTCTTC. Protein: CSARMVRGGYNEQFF.

The gene calls are TRBV27 and TRBJ2-5; D not resolved. The CDR3 has 14 residues. Germline CDR1 is MNHEY and CDR2 is SMNVEV (reference sequence). V dropped 5 bases and J dropped 2 bases, with 12 bases sitting between them. In DNA form, the CDR3 reads TGTGCCAGCAGTAGGTCGGGCTTACAAGAGACCCAGTACTTC. It translates to CASSRSGLQETQYF.

This clonotype showed up just a few times. J is TRBJ1-1 and V is TRBV4-1; 7 bases are shared with TRBD1. This CDR3 is 12 amino acids long. V shed 3 bases, J shed 8 bases, and the junction held 3 bases outside the gene matches. From germline, CDR1 is MGHRA and CDR2 YSYEKL. CDR3 nucleotide sequence: TGCGCCAGCAGCCATGACAGGGAAGAAGCTTTCTTT. It is translated as CASSHDREEAFF.

The J gene is TRBJ2-6, the V gene TRBV9; D is undetermined. The CDR3 is 19 amino acids. Germline-derived CDR1 and CDR2 are SGDLS and YYNGEE. Trimming stripped 3 bases from V and 0 bases from J, with 19 bases between. The CDR3 DNA reads as TGTGCCAGCAGCGGACGAGACTTGTCTCCAACCTCTGGGGCCAACGTCCTGACTTTC. As protein: CASSGRDLSPTSGANVLTF.

CDR3: CASNILGAVNNEQYF. CDR3 sequence (DNA): TGTGCCAGCAACATTTTGGGGGCAGTTAACAATGAGCAGTACTTC. The chain combines TRBV6-2 or TRBV6-3 with TRBJ2-1; the D gene is possibly TRBD1 (6 bases). The J call is uncertain, as TRBJ2-7 better fits the DNA end. The CDR3 contains 15 residues. Germline CDR1 reads MNHEY; CDR2 reads SVGEGT.

The chain couples TRBV7-9 to TRBJ2-3, with 10 bases lining up with TRBD2. The CDR3 totals 15 residues. Germline values: CDR1 SEHNR, CDR2 FQNEAQ (reference sequence). After removal of 2 bases from V and 5 bases from J, the junction contained 4 bases not matched to a gene. The CDR3 loop reads CASSLTAGGQDTQYF. Here the CDR3 DNA reads TGTGCCAGCAGCTTAACAGCGGGGGGGCAAGATACGCAGTATTTT.